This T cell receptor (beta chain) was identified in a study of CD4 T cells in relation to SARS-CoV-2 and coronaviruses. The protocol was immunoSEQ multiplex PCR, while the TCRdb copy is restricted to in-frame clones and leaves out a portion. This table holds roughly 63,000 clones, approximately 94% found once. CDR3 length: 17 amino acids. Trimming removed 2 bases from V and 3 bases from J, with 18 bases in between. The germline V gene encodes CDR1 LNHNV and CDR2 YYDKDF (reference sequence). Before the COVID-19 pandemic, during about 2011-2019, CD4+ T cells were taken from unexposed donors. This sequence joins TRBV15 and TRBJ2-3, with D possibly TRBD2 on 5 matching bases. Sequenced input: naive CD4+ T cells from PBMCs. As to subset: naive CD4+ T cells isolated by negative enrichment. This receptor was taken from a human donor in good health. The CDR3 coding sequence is TGTGCCACCAGCAGAATAATCCGGAGCTCGGGGACAGATACGCAGTATTTT. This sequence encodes CATSRIIRSSGTDTQYF.